These 5 T cell receptor beta chains were all obtained from the same sample, sequenced in a study of control samples from healthy donors and cancer patients. Only in-frame clones appear in the TCRdb table, and some are missing; sequencing was by immunoSEQ multiplex PCR. The sample consists of about 60,000 clones, roughly 90% of them appearing once. Sample: PBMCs. Receptors originate from a man between 35 and 55 years old with colorectal cancer.

This clone was picked up one time. As DNA, the CDR3 is TGTGCCAGCACTCCAGACAGGGCAGGAACCGGGGAGCTGTTTTTT. This translates into CASTPDRAGTGELFF. The rearrangement links TRBV2 to TRBJ2-2, with 7 positions matching TRBD1. The junction had 10 bases not matched to a gene; V was cut back by 7 bases and J by 5 bases. Germline V gene data show CDR1 as SNHLY and CDR2 as FYNNEI. The CDR3 contains 15 residues.

This clone was found once. The chain combines TRBV30 with TRBJ2-7, with unresolved D. V dropped 1 base and J dropped 3 bases, with 7 bases sitting between them. The V gene's germline CDR1 is GTSNPN and CDR2 SVGIG (reference sequence). CDR3 length equals 12 residues. CDR3 residues: CAWSGRLYEQYF. CDR3 bases: TGTGCCTGGAGTGGTAGACTCTACGAGCAGTACTTC.

The CDR3 sequence: CASSLAPQGEKNTGELFF. The DNA for the CDR3 is TGTGCCAGCAGCTTAGCGCCCCAGGGGGAAAAGAACACCGGGGAGCTGTTTTTT. The chain recombines TRBV7-8 with TRBJ2-2; 7 bases match TRBD1. Unmatched junction bases numbered 8, after V lost 0 bases and J lost 1 base. This CDR3 spans 18 amino acids. Germline loops: CDR1 SGHVS, CDR2 FQNEAQ.

This chain uses TRBV10-2 with TRBJ1-1; D possibly corresponds to TRBD1 (5 bases). Trimming cost V 2 bases and J 8 bases, with 18 bases left between them. The CDR3 is made up of 15 amino acids. The germline CDR1 and CDR2 sequences are WSHSY and SAAADI. In nucleotides, the CDR3 is TGCGCCAGCAGTGAGCCTACCGGGGGAAGGACGGAAGCTTTCTTT. Translating it yields CASSEPTGGRTEAFF.

The chain combines TRBV5-1 with TRBJ1-1, with a weak D call TRBD1 (5 bases). This CDR3 is built from 15 residues. Germline CDR1 SGHRS, CDR2 YFSETQ. The V end lost 4 bases, the J end lost 1 base, and 14 bases lay between the germline ends. In nucleotides, the CDR3 is TGCGCCAGCAGCACCCAGGGAACTGGGAACACTGAAGCTTTCTTT. This codes for CASSTQGTGNTEAFF.